This TCR beta chain originates from a study of CD4 T cells in relation to SARS-CoV-2 and coronaviruses. CDR1 is LNHDA and CDR2 is SQIVND in the germline V gene (reference sequence). V shed 7 bases and J 6 bases; nucleotides not matched to a gene: 10. The CDR3 extends over 14 amino acids. The unexposed donors gave CD4+ T cells in about 2010-2019, prior to COVID-19. The cells were cultured for approximately ten days before CD4+ T cells were isolated. Cultures held a few million PBMCs per well with 8.5 to 10 IU/ml IL-2. Clones were sequenced by immunoSEQ multiplex PCR, and TCRdb holds only the in-frame ones, with some missing. This table has 20,000 to 25,000 clones, 60% to 80% appearing once. This clone showed up just once. Its antigen is still unknown.

The specimen sequenced was CD4+ T cells from PBMCs, cultured in vitro. This TCR came from a human donor in good health. V gene TRBV19 combines with J gene TRBJ2-5, with 8 bases lining up with TRBD2. CDR3 sequence (DNA): TGTGCCAGTACCGCGAGCGGGAGCAGGAAGACCCAGTACTTC. This codes for CASTASGSRKTQYF.